Following are 4 T cell receptor beta chains from one sample sequenced in a study of response to subunit inactivated influenza vaccine. TCRdb recomputed calls from the RT-PCR reads with MiXCR, one row per CDR3 protein. The table lists 400,000 to 550,000 distinct CDR3 sequences, roughly 23% of them singletons. This material consisted of CD4+ T cells sorted from PBMCs, taken 4 to 6 days after vaccination. The receptor source for this set is a man aged 50 to 60 who received an inactivated influenza vaccine.

The rearrangement links TRBV6-1 to TRBJ2-1; perhaps TRBD1 as D (6 bases). Trimming removed 6 bases at V and 0 bases at J, with 12 bases between. This CDR3 is 15 amino acids long. Germline V gene data show CDR1 as MNHNS and CDR2 as SASEGT. CDR3 DNA sequence: TGTGCCAGCAGCCAAACAGGGCACTCCTACAATGAGCAGTTCTTC. Translated, it gives CASSQTGHSYNEQFF.

The table lists this clonotype with a count of one. The chain uses TRBV4-3 and TRBJ2-2; the D gene could be TRBD1 or TRBD2 (5 bases each). This CDR3 has 15 residues. V lost 0 bases, J lost 8 bases, and 13 bases lay in between. In germline, CDR1 is LGHNA, CDR2 YSLEER. The CDR3 reads CASSQEVGAPGELFF. As DNA, the CDR3 is TGCGCCAGCAGCCAAGAAGTCGGGGCGCCAGGGGAGCTGTTTTTT.

In regard to this clonotype: A much bigger clone sits one base away, suggesting this may be a read error. This chain joins TRBV5-1 and TRBJ1-4; D remains unclear. V lost 8 bases and J 5 bases, leaving 13 bases between the germline ends. Germline loops: CDR1 SGHRS, CDR2 YFSETQ. The CDR3 contains 13 residues. CDR3 nucleotides: TGCGCCAGACGAATAGACCCCAATGAAAAACTGTTTTTT. This gives the protein CARRIDPNEKLFF.

This clonotype has more than one count but fewer than ten. The rearrangement uses TRBV5-1 and TRBJ1-2; the D is unclear. CDR3 length: 16 residues. Trimming removed 1 base at V and 0 bases at J, with 13 bases between. Germline-derived CDR1 and CDR2 are SGHRS and YFSETQ. This chain's CDR3 is CASSLRGFEANYGYTF. In nucleotides, the CDR3 is TGCGCCAGCAGCTTGCGGGGATTTGAGGCTAACTATGGCTACACCTTC.